Listed here are 2 T cell receptor beta chains from one sample, sequenced in a study of technical replicates of blood from a handful of donors. The assay was immunoSEQ multiplex PCR, and TCRdb's table has in-frame clones only and misses some. This table holds roughly 74,000 clones, about 91% found once. Source material: T cells isolated from PBMCs. These receptors were obtained from a human donor in good health.

The J gene is TRBJ1-1, the V gene TRBV19; the match to TRBD1 covers 9 bases. CDR3 length: 15 residues. Germline V lookup: CDR1 LNHDA, CDR2 SQIVND (reference sequence). With V trimmed by 6 bases and J by 2 bases, 7 bases remained unmatched. DNA of the CDR3: TGTGCCAGTAGGGATACAGGGGGCAGTAACACTGAAGCTTTCTTT. It encodes CASRDTGGSNTEAFF.

The V call is TRBV2, the J call TRBJ2-5, with 7 nucleotides matching TRBD1. The CDR3 loop spans 13 amino acids. Germline V gives CDR1 SNHLY, CDR2 FYNNEI. The junction had 8 bases not matched to a gene; V was cut back by 6 bases and J by 7 bases. CDR3 amino acids: CASSLTGKATQYF. The CDR3 DNA sequence: TGTGCCAGCAGCTTGACAGGGAAGGCGACCCAGTACTTC.